These 23 T cell receptor beta chains share one sample of origin, sequenced in a study of blood T cell repertoires in COVID-19. The protocol was immunoSEQ multiplex PCR, while the TCRdb copy is restricted to in-frame clones and leaves out a portion. Seen here are some 190,000 clones, about 85% observed once, and the top ten hold roughly 8.2%. Sequencing was carried out using peripheral blood. The receptors derive from a woman aged 60-75 years with acute or convalescent COVID-19.

CDR3 sequence (DNA): TGCAGCGTTGGACTCAAGGCCACAGATACGCAGTATTTT. The encoded protein is CSVGLKATDTQYF. The chain recombines TRBV29-1 with TRBJ2-3, with D hard to call. Per the germline V gene, CDR1 is SQVTM and CDR2 is ANQGSEA. Between the trimmed V and J ends, which lost 4 bases and 2 bases, there was a span of 10 bases. The CDR3 runs 13 residues.

The gene calls are TRBV3-1 (or the pseudogene TRBV3-2) and TRBJ1-1; 8 bases are a match to TRBD1. V shed 4 bases, J shed 0 bases, and the junction held 7 bases outside the gene matches. This CDR3 region has 16 residues. Germline loops: CDR1 LGHDT, CDR2 YNNKEL (reference sequence). The CDR3 spells CASSPHGDRMNTEAFF. For the CDR3, the DNA is TGTGCCAGCAGCCCCCACGGGGACAGGATGAACACTGAAGCTTTCTTT.

J is TRBJ2-2 and V is TRBV5-1; D not resolved. Germline assignment: CDR1 SGHRS and CDR2 YFSETQ. This CDR3 contains 15 residues. Trimming shortened V by 6 bases and J by 0 bases, and 12 bases separated the two germline ends. As DNA, the CDR3 is TGCGCCAGCAAGGCAGGAAACGCGAACACCGGGGAGCTGTTTTTT. It translates to CASKAGNANTGELFF.

The CDR3 region is CASSPQAGQSTDTQYF. CDR3 sequence (DNA): TGTGCCAGCAGCCCCCAAGCTGGACAGAGCACAGATACGCAGTATTTT. This chain uses TRBV5-4 with TRBJ2-3, with D tentatively TRBD1 (6 bases). V was clipped by 4 bases and J by 0 bases, with 15 bases between them. Looked up from germline, CDR1 is SGHNT and CDR2 is YYREEE (reference sequence). This CDR3 comprises 16 residues.

CDR3 in amino acids: CASSPDTPNTGELFF. The CDR3 DNA reads TGCGCCAGCAGCCCGGACACACCGAACACCGGGGAGCTGTTTTTT. This chain joins TRBV5-1 and TRBJ2-2, with D possibly matching TRBD1 (5 bases). V gave up 4 bases and J gave up 0 bases, with 10 bases separating them. The CDR3 sequence is 15 residues long. The germline V gene has CDR1 SGHRS and CDR2 YFSETQ.

As DNA, the CDR3 is TGTGCCTGCCGGACTAGCCCCCTAGCCTCCTACAATGAGCAGTTCTTC. Residues: CACRTSPLASYNEQFF. This chain connects TRBV30 to TRBJ2-1; 8 nucleotides match TRBD2. Per the germline V gene, CDR1 is GTSNPN and CDR2 is SVGIG (reference sequence). Losses at the gene ends were 6 bases for V and 0 bases for J; bases not matched to a gene: 10. The CDR3 runs to 16 residues.

This chain connects TRBV25-1 to TRBJ2-5, with a possible D match to TRBD2 (5 bases). Germline V gives CDR1 MGHDK, CDR2 SYGVNS. CDR3 length equals 13 residues. Trimming pared 3 bases from V and 2 bases from J, leaving 7 bases between. CDR3 sequence: CASSEDSQETQYF. As DNA, the CDR3 is TGTGCCAGCAGTGAGGACTCGCAAGAGACCCAGTACTTC.

The chain carries TRBV7-8 and TRBJ2-7; D remains ambiguous. Trimming shortened V by 3 bases and J by 6 bases, and 15 bases separated the two germline ends. The CDR3 spans 14 residues. The germline CDR1 and CDR2 sequences are SGHVS and FQNEAQ. The CDR3 sequence: CASSLRRSESEQYF. CDR3 in DNA: TGTGCCAGCAGCTTGCGACGGAGTGAGAGCGAGCAGTACTTC.

This sequence joins TRBV3-1 (or the pseudogene TRBV3-2) and TRBJ2-5, with D unresolved. The CDR3 is 13 residues long. V was pared by 3 bases and J by 2 bases, with 7 bases between. Germline loops: CDR1 LGHDT, CDR2 YNNKEL (reference sequence). The DNA for the CDR3 is TGTGCCAGCAGCCATAACTATCAAGAGACCCAGTACTTC. This sequence encodes CASSHNYQETQYF.

The chain links TRBV12-3 or TRBV12-4 to TRBJ2-1, with D unresolved. Trimming stripped 5 bases from V and 6 bases from J, with 11 bases between. The CDR3 consists of 13 residues. CDR3 in amino acids: CASSQSNINEQFF. In DNA form, the CDR3 reads TGTGCCAGCAGTCAAAGTAACATCAATGAGCAGTTCTTC.

V usage is TRBV25-1 and J usage is TRBJ1-6, with unresolved D. V lost 6 bases and J lost 7, with 10 bases in between. The CDR3 length is 13 residues. Germline CDR1 is MGHDK and CDR2 is SYGVNS. CDR3 bases: TGTGCCAGCAGGACATCCAGCAATTCACCCCTCCACTTT. Translation gives CASRTSSNSPLHF.

The chain couples TRBV3-1 (or the pseudogene TRBV3-2) to TRBJ1-2; D ambiguous. The CDR3 length is 11 residues. Trimming left V 6 bases short and J 8 bases short, with 10 bases between. Germline V gene sequence: CDR1 LGHDT, CDR2 YNNKEL (reference sequence). The CDR3 sequence: CASSYLYGYTF. In DNA, the CDR3 is TGTGCCAGCAGTTATCTATACGGCTACACCTTC.

The chain employs TRBV11-3 and TRBJ1-2; TRBD1 matches 9 bases. V gave up 5 bases and J gave up 13 bases; unmatched junction bases: 20. Germline V gives CDR1 SGHNT, CDR2 YENEEA. The CDR3 has 16 amino acids. CDR3 loop: CASSRTSTGTGMAPTF. Here the CDR3 DNA reads TGTGCCAGCAGCCGAACATCGACCGGGACAGGGATGGCACCCACCTTC.

The V call is TRBV30, the J call TRBJ1-2; D is uncertain. Trimming cost V 8 bases and J 5 bases, with 18 bases left between them. CDR1 is GTSNPN and CDR2 is SVGIG in the germline V gene (reference sequence). This CDR3 is built from 13 residues. In DNA, the CDR3 is TGTGCCCGGGCGGGTGGGGATCTATATGGCTACACCTTC. This translates into CARAGGDLYGYTF.

The chain employs TRBV20-1 and TRBJ1-3; D remains unclear. CDR3 length: 13 residues. The germline V gene encodes CDR1 DFQATT and CDR2 SNEGSKA (reference sequence). V was shortened by 3 bases and J by 0 bases, with 6 bases between the two germline ends. The CDR3 spells CSASRYSGNTIYF. CDR3 DNA: TGCAGTGCTAGTCGGTACTCTGGAAACACCATATATTTT.

This clone was observed a handful of times. This chain joins TRBV12-5 and TRBJ2-2, with no clear D. Trimming took 0 bases from V and 6 from J, leaving 8 bases between them. CDR3 size: 14 residues. Per germline, CDR1 LGHNT and CDR2 FRNRAP. The CDR3 DNA follows: TGTGCTAGTGGTTTGGTACCTTGGCCCGGGGAGCTGTTTTTT. Amino acid sequence: CASGLVPWPGELFF.

This chain connects TRBV7-8 to TRBJ1-1, with D possibly matching TRBD1 (6 bases). The CDR3 totals 14 residues. The V end was cut by 5 bases, the J end by 5 bases, with 15 bases between. Germline-derived CDR1 and CDR2 are SGHVS and FQNEAQ. The CDR3 region is CASSDRGGATEAFF. The DNA of the CDR3 is TGTGCCAGCAGCGACCGCGGGGGCGCGACTGAAGCTTTCTTT. The full variable domain, its missing parts supplied by reference TRBV7-8 and TRBJ1-1, is GAGVSQSPRYKVAKRGQDVALRCDPISGHVSLFWYQQALGQGPEFLTYFQNEAQLDKSGLPSDRFFAERPEGSVSTLKIQRTQQEDSAVYLCASSDRGGATEAFFGQGTRLTVV.

CDR3 DNA: TGTGCCAGCAGGCTGACAGGGGGCTTCGGTTCACCCCTCCACTTT. This translates into CASRLTGGFGSPLHF. The chain couples TRBV28 to TRBJ1-6, with TRBD1 matching 10 bases. Looked up from germline, CDR1 is MDHEN and CDR2 is SYDVKM. CDR3 length: 15 residues. V shed 6 bases and J 9 bases; nucleotides not matched to a gene: 8.

This clone has only a few counts. The junction differs from germline at one of its ends, possibly a read error. The V gene is TRBV6-6, the J gene TRBJ1-5; TRBD1 matches at 7 bases. The CDR3 spans 11 residues. Germline loops: CDR1 MNHNY, CDR2 SVGAGI (reference sequence). This CDR3 reads CASSQETGRYF. The DNA for the CDR3 is TGTGCCAGCAGTCAAGAGACAGGGAGGTATTTT.

The chain is built from TRBV5-6 and TRBJ2-1; 13 bases match TRBD2. V dropped 5 bases and J dropped 15; count of bases not matched to a gene: 11. The CDR3 covers 14 residues. Germline V gene lookup returns CDR1 SGHDT and CDR2 YYEEEE. CDR3 sequence reads: CASRAGLAGWGAFF. CDR3 sequence (DNA): TGTGCCAGCAGAGCGGGACTAGCGGGATGGGGGGCGTTCTTC.

This chain joins TRBV6-5 and TRBJ1-1, with D hard to call. V dropped 4 bases and J dropped 1 base, with 13 bases sitting between them. The CDR3 covers 15 residues. CDR1 and CDR2 from the germline V gene are MNHEY and SVGAGI. Here the CDR3 DNA reads TGTGCCAGCAGTTCCACGGAGTCGACGAACACTGAAGCTTTCTTT. Encoded protein: CASSSTESTNTEAFF.

This clone was picked up one time. The chain links TRBV6-4 to TRBJ1-5, with a possible D match to TRBD1 (5 bases). The ends were cut back, 9 bases at V and 10 bases at J, with 10 bases in the middle. The CDR3 spans 10 residues. Germline CDR1 is MRHNA and CDR2 is SNTAGT. CDR3 loop: CARGGFPQHF. CDR3 nucleotide sequence: TGTGCCAGGGGGGGTTTTCCCCAGCATTTT.

This clone showed up just a few times. V and J are TRBV7-9 and TRBJ2-3; D unclear. The V and J ends lost 7 bases and 6 bases respectively, with 8 bases between them. This CDR3 is built from 11 residues. Germline V gene lookup returns CDR1 SEHNR and CDR2 FQNEAQ (reference sequence). The CDR3 region is CASTPLDTQYF. CDR3 in DNA: TGTGCCAGCACCCCTCTGGATACGCAGTATTTT.